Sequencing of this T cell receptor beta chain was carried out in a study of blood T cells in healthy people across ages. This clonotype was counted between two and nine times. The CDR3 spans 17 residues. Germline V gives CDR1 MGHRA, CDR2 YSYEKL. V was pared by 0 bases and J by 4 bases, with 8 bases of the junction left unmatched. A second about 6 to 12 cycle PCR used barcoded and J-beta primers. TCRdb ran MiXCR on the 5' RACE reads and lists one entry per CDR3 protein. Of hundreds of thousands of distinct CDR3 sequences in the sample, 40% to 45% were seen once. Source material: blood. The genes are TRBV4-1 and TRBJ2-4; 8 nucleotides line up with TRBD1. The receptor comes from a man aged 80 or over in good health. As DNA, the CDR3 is TGCGCCAGCAGCCAAGAGGGTTCGCGGACAGGGAAAAACATTCAGTACTTC. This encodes CASSQEGSRTGKNIQYF.